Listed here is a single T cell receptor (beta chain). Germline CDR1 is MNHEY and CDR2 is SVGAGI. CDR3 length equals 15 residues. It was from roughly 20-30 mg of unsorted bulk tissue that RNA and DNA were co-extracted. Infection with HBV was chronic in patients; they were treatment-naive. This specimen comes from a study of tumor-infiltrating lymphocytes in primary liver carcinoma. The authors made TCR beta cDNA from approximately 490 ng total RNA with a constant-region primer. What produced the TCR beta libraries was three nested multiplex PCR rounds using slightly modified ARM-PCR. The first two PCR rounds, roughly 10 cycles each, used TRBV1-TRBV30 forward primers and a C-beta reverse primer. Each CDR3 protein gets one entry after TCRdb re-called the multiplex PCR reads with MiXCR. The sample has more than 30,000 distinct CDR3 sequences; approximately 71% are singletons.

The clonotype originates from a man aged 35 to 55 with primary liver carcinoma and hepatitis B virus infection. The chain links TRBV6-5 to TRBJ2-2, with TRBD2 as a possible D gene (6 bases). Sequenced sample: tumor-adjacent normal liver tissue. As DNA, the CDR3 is TGTGCTACGGGAGTGAGGGCCGAGAAGACCGGGGAGCTGTTTTTT. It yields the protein CATGVRAEKTGELFF.